This T cell receptor beta chain stems from a study of control samples from healthy donors and cancer patients. Profiling relied on immunoSEQ multiplex PCR, and the TCRdb table lists in-frame clones only, not all of them. The sample lists 150,000 to 200,000 clones, roughly 94% occurring once. V shed 2 bases and J 13 bases; nucleotides not matched to a gene: 8. The CDR3 is made up of 13 amino acids. From germline, CDR1 is SGHRS and CDR2 YFSETQ. This sequence joins TRBV5-1 and TRBJ2-1, with 8 bases fitting TRBD1. Material for sequencing was blood. The sequence was collected from a woman under 30 in good health. The CDR3 DNA follows: TGCGCCAGCAGCTTCCTTACAGGGGGTGGTCAGTTCTTC. The encoded protein is CASSFLTGGGQFF.